The source of this T cell receptor beta chain is a study of blood T cell repertoires in COVID-19. About the research overall: The samples span acute and convalescent COVID-19 from the United States, Italy and Spain. From T cells, B-cell-depleted T cells, or PBMCs came the material, which was cDNA or gDNA.

The authors' processing: It was from reference gene primer amplification that nucleated cell counts were estimated. Profiling relied on immunoSEQ multiplex PCR, and the TCRdb table lists in-frame clones only, not all of them. V, J and clone size reflect that table, while D and trimming were determined from the DNA. The repertoire consists of some 52,000 clones, with more than 75% occurring once and the leading ten covering roughly 15%. This CDR3 has 15 amino acids. CDR1 is SGHTA and CDR2 is FQGNSA in the germline V gene. Between the trimmed V and J ends, which lost 2 bases and 2 bases, there was a span of 12 bases.

V and J are TRBV7-2 and TRBJ2-5; D might be TRBD2 (7 bases). The source is a human donor with active COVID-19. The donor label of this sample is uncertain. Sequencing was carried out using peripheral blood. CDR3 in amino acids: CASSLTGGRQETQYF. The DNA for the CDR3 is TGTGCCAGCAGCTTAACGGGGGGCCGACAAGAGACCCAGTACTTC.